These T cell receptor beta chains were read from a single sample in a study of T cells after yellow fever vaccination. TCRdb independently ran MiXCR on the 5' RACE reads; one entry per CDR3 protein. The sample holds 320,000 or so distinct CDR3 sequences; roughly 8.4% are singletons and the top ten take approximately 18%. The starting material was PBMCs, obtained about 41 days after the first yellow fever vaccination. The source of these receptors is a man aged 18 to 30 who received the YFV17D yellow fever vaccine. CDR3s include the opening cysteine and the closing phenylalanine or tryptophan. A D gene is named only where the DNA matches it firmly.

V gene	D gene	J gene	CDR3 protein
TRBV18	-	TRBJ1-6	CASSPYNSPLHF
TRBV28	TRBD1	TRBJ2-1	CASSPPRTGDEQFF
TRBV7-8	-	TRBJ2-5	CASSPDGALETQYF
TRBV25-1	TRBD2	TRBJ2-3	CASSAAGGRTDTQYF
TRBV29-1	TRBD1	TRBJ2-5	CSVSGQQETQYF
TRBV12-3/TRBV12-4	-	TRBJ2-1	CASSTSGRGEQFF
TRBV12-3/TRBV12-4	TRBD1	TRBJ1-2	CASSSGQAAPKPF
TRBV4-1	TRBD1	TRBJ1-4	CASSLRDRALLPNEKLFF
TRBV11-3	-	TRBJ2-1	CASSQQGHEQFF
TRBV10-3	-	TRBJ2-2	CAISPENGAGELFF
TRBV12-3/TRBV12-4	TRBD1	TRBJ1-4	CASSAGTGAFEKLFF
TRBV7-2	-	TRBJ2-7	CASSLAWGAAYEQYF
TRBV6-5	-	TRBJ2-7	CASSYSGTDTYEQYF
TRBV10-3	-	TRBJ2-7	CAISPGTGHPYEQYF
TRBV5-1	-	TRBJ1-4	CASSGSVEGEKLFF
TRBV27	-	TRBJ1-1	CASSFIGGSEAFF
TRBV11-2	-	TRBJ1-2	CASSLVGGLYGYTF
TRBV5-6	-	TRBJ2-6	CASSSYTTGTGANVLTF
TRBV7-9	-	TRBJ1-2	CASSLDVADFYGYTF
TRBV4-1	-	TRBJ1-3	CASSQFRGSGNTIYF
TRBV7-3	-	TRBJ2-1	CASSFSGIGSYNEQFF
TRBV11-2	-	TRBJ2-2	CASSFTRPSELFF
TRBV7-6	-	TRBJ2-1	CASSPTIVAAQFF